This T cell receptor beta chain was sequenced during a study of CD8 T cells in Susac syndrome. An amount of RNA that ranged from about 0.45 to 1 ug was reverse transcribed with random hexamers. The CDR3 of TCR beta was amplified by immunoSEQ multiplex PCR across 54 Vbeta and 13 Jbeta. TCRdb independently ran MiXCR on the immunoSEQ multiplex PCR reads; one entry per CDR3 protein. Of around 79,000 distinct CDR3 sequences listed, about 95% are singletons. This CDR3 is 16 amino acids long. The germline V gene encodes CDR1 MGHDK and CDR2 SYGVNS. The junction had 9 bases not matched to a gene; V was cut back by 4 bases and J by 1 base. The authors sequenced TCR beta from blood CD8+ and CD4+ T cells. The multiple sclerosis controls, all treatment-naive patients, had relapsing-remitting disease that was stable or active. The TEMRA cells underwent FACS enrichment, while the CD8+ and CD4+ T cells underwent negative isolation.

V is TRBV25-1 and J is TRBJ1-1, with 7 bases aligning to TRBD1. Sequencing was carried out using CD8+ T cells from PBMCs. This TCR came from a human donor with multiple sclerosis. Here the CDR3 reads CASSAGQVMWNTEAFF. The DNA for the CDR3 is TGTGCCAGCAGTGCTGGACAGGTAATGTGGAACACTGAAGCTTTCTTT.